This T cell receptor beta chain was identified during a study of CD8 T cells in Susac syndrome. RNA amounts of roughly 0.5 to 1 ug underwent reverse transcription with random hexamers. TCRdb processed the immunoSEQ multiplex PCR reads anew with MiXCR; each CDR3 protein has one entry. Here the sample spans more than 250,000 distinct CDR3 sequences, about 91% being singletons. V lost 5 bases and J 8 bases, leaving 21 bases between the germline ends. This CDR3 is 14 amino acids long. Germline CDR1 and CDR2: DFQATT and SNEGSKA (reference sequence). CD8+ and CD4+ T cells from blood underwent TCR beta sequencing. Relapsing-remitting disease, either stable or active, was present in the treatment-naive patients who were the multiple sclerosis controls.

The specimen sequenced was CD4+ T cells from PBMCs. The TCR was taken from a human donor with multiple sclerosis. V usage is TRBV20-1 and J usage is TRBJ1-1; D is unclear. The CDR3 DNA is TGCAGTGCTCAGTTAGGAGGAGGGAACGCCGAAGCTTTCTTT. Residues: CSAQLGGGNAEAFF.